A selection of T cell receptor beta chains follows, all from one sample in a study of blood T cell repertoires in COVID-19. Assay: immunoSEQ multiplex PCR; the TCRdb copy retains only in-frame clones and omits some. This table has around 160,000 clones, about 81% appearing once. Sequencing input: peripheral blood. The receptors come from a human donor in a cohort sampled during active COVID-19. CDR3s include the opening cysteine and the closing phenylalanine or tryptophan. The order of the fields is D gene, clone size, J gene, V gene, CDR3 protein, CDR3 DNA. A D gene is named only where the DNA matches it firmly. Clone size is not always given. Where it is, it says once, few, many or a class for expanded clones.

D gene: TRBD1
clone size: few
J gene: TRBJ1-5
V gene: TRBV19
CDR3 protein: CASRTTGGAGGQPQHF
CDR3 DNA: TGTGCCAGTAGAACTACAGGGGGCGCCGGAGGGCAGCCCCAGCATTTT

D gene: -
clone size: -
J gene: TRBJ2-4
V gene: TRBV30
CDR3 protein: CAWSGQGRTKNIQYF
CDR3 DNA: TGTGCCTGGAGTGGGCAGGGGAGAACCAAAAACATTCAGTACTTC

D gene: -
clone size: -
J gene: TRBJ1-2
V gene: TRBV4-3
CDR3 protein: CASSRTTGTYGYTF
CDR3 DNA: TGCGCCAGCAGCCGGACGACAGGAACCTATGGCTACACCTTC

D gene: -
clone size: few
J gene: TRBJ1-6
V gene: TRBV6-5
CDR3 protein: CASKRVQNSPLHF
CDR3 DNA: TGTGCCAGCAAGAGGGTGCAAAATTCACCCCTCCACTTT

D gene: -
clone size: -
J gene: TRBJ1-6
V gene: TRBV11-2
CDR3 protein: CASSLFTGADSPLHF
CDR3 DNA: TGTGCCAGCAGCCTTTTCACGGGAGCTGATTCACCCCTCCACTTT

D gene: TRBD2
clone size: -
J gene: TRBJ2-5
V gene: TRBV4-1
CDR3 protein: CASSQGLAGRGETQYF
CDR3 DNA: TGCGCCAGCAGCCAGGGGTTAGCGGGACGGGGAGAGACCCAGTACTTC

D gene: -
clone size: few
J gene: TRBJ1-5
V gene: TRBV4-3
CDR3 protein: CASSQDYRRNSNQPQHF
CDR3 DNA: TGCGCCAGCAGCCAAGATTACAGGCGGAATAGCAATCAGCCCCAGCATTTT

D gene: -
clone size: -
J gene: TRBJ1-1
V gene: TRBV6-5
CDR3 protein: CASSSLTGGMNTEAFF
CDR3 DNA: TGTGCCAGCAGTTCCCTCACGGGCGGGATGAACACTGAAGCTTTCTTT

D gene: -
clone size: once
J gene: TRBJ1-2
V gene: TRBV11-2
CDR3 protein: CASRDSPNYGYTF
CDR3 DNA: TGTGCCAGCAGGGACAGTCCTAACTATGGCTACACCTTC

D gene: -
clone size: -
J gene: TRBJ2-3
V gene: TRBV11-3
CDR3 protein: CASSLRTGRSVADTQYF
CDR3 DNA: TGTGCCAGCAGCTTACGAACAGGGAGAAGTGTTGCAGATACGCAGTATTTT

D gene: -
clone size: few
J gene: TRBJ2-5
V gene: TRBV12-3/TRBV12-4
CDR3 protein: CASRSQGRETQYF
CDR3 DNA: TGTGCCAGCAGATCACAGGGACGAGAGACCCAGTACTTC

D gene: -
clone size: -
J gene: TRBJ1-3
V gene: TRBV11-2
CDR3 protein: CASSSTSGNTIYF
CDR3 DNA: TGTGCCAGCAGTTCGACTTCTGGAAACACCATATATTTT

D gene: -
clone size: -
J gene: TRBJ2-1
V gene: TRBV9
CDR3 protein: CASSVGVYNEQFF
CDR3 DNA: TGTGCCAGCAGCGTAGGCGTCTACAATGAGCAGTTCTTC